These T cell receptor beta chains were read from a single sample in a study of shared clonotypes between healthy human individuals. The data were produced by immunoSEQ multiplex PCR, yet TCRdb's version contains in-frame clones alone and is incomplete. The data contain millions of clones, more than 85% of them singletons. Sequencing used naive CD8+ T cells from PBMCs. The source is a man aged 18-30 years in good health. Some clones in this sample may be carry-over from other donors' samples. CDR3s include the opening cysteine and the closing phenylalanine or tryptophan. The D gene is left open where the match is weak. Clone size, where shown, is once, few, many, or a class for clones that have expanded.

>NA|NA|TRBJ2-1|TRBV6-1
CASSVWGENSYNEQFF
TGTGCCAGCAGTGTATGGGGGGAGAACTCCTACAATGAGCAGTTCTTC
>NA|NA|TRBJ1-1|TRBV4-3
CASSQILRGLEAEAFF
TGCGCCAGCAGCCAAATCCTCCGAGGACTGGAGGCCGAAGCTTTCTTT
>NA|TRBD2|TRBJ2-2|TRBV5-6
CASSLGLAGPGELFF
TGTGCCAGCAGCTTGGGACTAGCGGGACCCGGGGAGCTGTTTTTT
>NA|TRBD2|TRBJ2-7|TRBV19
CASSLGLAGGYEQYF
TGTGCCAGTAGTTTGGGACTAGCGGGAGGTTACGAGCAGTACTTC
>NA|NA|TRBJ2-2|TRBV28
CASSSLHLNTGELFF
TGTGCCAGCAGTTCTCTACACTTGAACACCGGGGAGCTGTTTTTT
>NA|NA|TRBJ1-4|TRBV21-1
CASSKYPVWGEKLFF
TGTGCCAGCAGCAAATACCCGGTATGGGGCGAAAAACTGTTTTTT
>NA|TRBD2|TRBJ2-2|TRBV29-1
CSVGGTRSGGELFF
TGCAGCGTTGGAGGGACTAGATCAGGCGGGGAGCTGTTTTTT
>NA|NA|TRBJ1-3|TRBV27
CASSLTVSGNTIYF
TGTGCCAGCAGTTTAACCGTCTCTGGAAACACCATATATTTT
>NA|NA|TRBJ1-4|TRBV4-1
CASSPTRGEKLFF
TGCGCCAGCAGCCCAACCCGGGGGGAAAAACTGTTTTTT
>NA|TRBD2|TRBJ2-3|TRBV7-9
CASSGGGASGRAGTDTQYF
TGTGCCAGCAGCGGGGGAGGAGCTAGCGGGAGGGCCGGGACAGATACGCAGTATTTT
>NA|NA|TRBJ2-7|TRBV18
CASSPPSYEQYF
TGTGCCAGCTCACCACCCTCCTACGAGCAGTACTTC
>NA|NA|TRBJ2-2|TRBV7-9
CASSPRDKLNTGELFF
TGTGCCAGCAGCCCCCGGGACAAGCTGAACACCGGGGAGCTGTTTTTT
>NA|NA|TRBJ2-3|TRBV6-4
CASMTPSTDTQYF
TGTGCCAGCATGACTCCGAGCACAGATACGCAGTATTTT
>NA|NA|TRBJ2-6|TRBV5-8
CASSWAYDWANVLTF
TGTGCCAGCAGCTGGGCCTACGATTGGGCCAACGTCCTGACTTTC
>once|TRBD1|TRBJ2-7|TRBV5-4
CASSSDREHEQYF
TGTGCCAGCAGCTCGGACAGGGAGCACGAGCAGTACTTC
>NA|TRBD2|TRBJ2-1|TRBV27
CASSPTGTTKIF
TGTGCCAGCAGCCCGACCGGGACTACGAAGATCTTC
>few|NA|TRBJ1-1|TRBV7-9
CASSSYTRNTEAFF
TGTGCCAGCAGCAGCTATACGAGGAACACTGAAGCTTTCTTT
>NA|NA|TRBJ1-1|TRBV7-9
CASRGTEAFF
TGTGCCAGTCGGGGGACTGAAGCTTTCTTT
>NA|TRBD2|TRBJ2-7|TRBV7-9
CASSGTGGSGPYEQYF
TGTGCCAGCAGCGGAACGGGAGGTAGCGGTCCCTACGAGCAGTACTTC
>few|NA|TRBJ2-2|TRBV29-1
CSVWRNTGELFF
TGCAGCGTTTGGAGGAACACCGGGGAGCTGTTTTTT
>NA|TRBD2|TRBJ2-1|TRBV11-1
CASSLAREGRNEQFF
TGTGCCAGCAGCTTAGCTCGGGAGGGCCGCAATGAGCAGTTCTTC
>NA|NA|TRBJ1-2|TRBV7-9
CASSLTGAGRINYGYTF
TGTGCCAGCAGCTTAACGGGGGCCGGTCGGATTAACTATGGCTACACCTTC